Here is one T cell receptor (beta chain) with its context. This sample is drawn from a study of blood T cell repertoires in COVID-19. Across the whole study: Samples taken during acute and convalescent COVID-19 were collected in the United States, Italy and Spain.

The CDR3 extends over 21 amino acids. Germline CDR1 MDHEN, CDR2 SYDVKM. V lost 7 bases, J lost 0 bases, and 24 bases stayed unmatched. Assay used: immunoSEQ multiplex PCR; TCRdb lists only in-frame clones, some missing. Of 100,000 to 150,000 clones in the sample, just over 70% were seen once. The V call is TRBV28, the J call TRBJ2-3; 8 bases align to TRBD1. The TCR originated in a human donor with acute or convalescent COVID-19. The donor label of this sample is uncertain. Material: peripheral blood. The CDR3 is CASNLAPFRVNRGSSTDTQYF. The CDR3, as DNA: TGTGCCAGCAACCTAGCCCCCTTTAGGGTAAACAGGGGGAGTAGCACAGATACGCAGTATTTT. Together with reference TRBV28 and TRBJ2-3, the CDR3 gives the full variable domain: DVKVTQSSRYLVKRTGEKVFLECVQDMDHENMFWYRQDPGLGLRLIYFSYDVKMKEKGDIPEGYSVSREKKERFSLILESASTNQTSMYLCASNLAPFRVNRGSSTDTQYFGPGTRLTVL.